This TCR beta chain was recovered during a study of chemoradiotherapy in HPV16-positive cancers. Generated by immunoSEQ multiplex PCR, the TCRdb table keeps only in-frame clones and is missing some. There are tens of thousands of clones in the sample; roughly 92% occur only once, and 15% to 20% lies in the top ten. CDR3 length: 16 amino acids. V was trimmed by 0 bases and J by 0 bases, leaving 12 bases between them. CDR1 and CDR2 (germline): SGHDT, YYEEEE. Sequenced material: blood, taken from a patient who underwent chemoradiotherapy. The receptor's source is a human donor with HPV-associated anogenital cancer. The V and J genes are TRBV5-6 and TRBJ1-1, with a weak D call TRBD1 (5 bases). CDR3 sequence reads: CASSLAGGGLNTEAFF. The CDR3 coding sequence is TGTGCCAGCAGCTTGGCCGGGGGGGGTCTGAACACTGAAGCTTTCTTT.